Listed below are T cell receptor beta chains from one sample, sequenced in a study of blood T cell repertoires in COVID-19. Here immunoSEQ multiplex PCR was the method, and the copy in TCRdb shows in-frame clones only, minus some. Among more than 150,000 clones listed, around 87% were seen once. Sequences were obtained from peripheral blood. These receptors originate from a man in his forties with active or convalescent COVID-19. Both conserved end residues are part of each CDR3. A D gene is named only where the DNA matches it firmly. Some rows have no size entry. The others give once, few or many, or a class for an expanded clone.

clone_size	v_call	cdr3_length	d_call	j_call	cdr3_nt	cdr3_aa
-	TRBV11-3	15	-	TRBJ2-3	TGTGCCAGCAGCCTCGCGGGGATGAGCACAGATACGCAGTATTTT	CASSLAGMSTDTQYF
once	TRBV7-2	16	TRBD2	TRBJ2-5	TGTGCCAGCAGCCAGCGGCTAGCGGGGGGGTTAGAGACCCAGTACTTC	CASSQRLAGGLETQYF
-	TRBV5-1	13	-	TRBJ1-5	TGCGCCAGCAGTTTCGGGGACAATCAGCCCCAGCATTTT	CASSFGDNQPQHF
-	TRBV13	15	TRBD1	TRBJ2-3	TGTGCCAGCAGCTTTAGGGGGCCAAGCACAGATACGCAGTATTTT	CASSFRGPSTDTQYF
-	TRBV5-1	15	TRBD1	TRBJ1-3	TGCGCCAGCAGCTTGACAGGGGGCGTGGGAAACACCATATATTTT	CASSLTGGVGNTIYF
-	TRBV6-5	14	-	TRBJ1-5	TGTGCCAGCAGTAGCGACCGGGGTGACCAGCCCCAGCATTTT	CASSSDRGDQPQHF
-	TRBV28	15	-	TRBJ1-2	TGTGCCAGCAGTTTTACAGGAGAGCCTAACTATGGCTACACCTTC	CASSFTGEPNYGYTF
-	TRBV11-3	15	-	TRBJ2-7	TGTGCCAGCCGATTCAGGATGGGGACACTCTACGAGCAGTACTTC	CASRFRMGTLYEQYF
-	TRBV24-1	16	-	TRBJ2-5	TGTGCCACCAGTGATTTGGACCTAAGGGGTTGGGAGACCCAGTACTTC	CATSDLDLRGWETQYF
once	TRBV7-6	15	TRBD1	TRBJ1-5	TGTGCCAGCAGCTCTGGGACAGGGGCAAGTCAGCCCCAGCATTTT	CASSSGTGASQPQHF
-	TRBV12-3/TRBV12-4	12	-	TRBJ2-4	TGTGCCAGCGGACAGGCCAAAAACATTCAGTACTTC	CASGQAKNIQYF
few	TRBV5-1	15	TRBD1	TRBJ1-5	TGCGCCAGCAGCTTGGGGCAGGGGGCCAACCAGCCCCAGCATTTT	CASSLGQGANQPQHF
-	TRBV28	12	-	TRBJ1-1	TGTGCCAGCTACGGAGCGGGGGGTGAAGCTTTCTTT	CASYGAGGEAFF
-	TRBV7-2	15	TRBD1	TRBJ1-5	TGTGCCAGCAGCTTAGACAGGGGCTACAATCAGCCCCAGCATTTT	CASSLDRGYNQPQHF
-	TRBV15	14	-	TRBJ2-5	TGTGCCACCAGCAGAGAGCACAGCCAAGAGACCCAGTACTTC	CATSREHSQETQYF
-	TRBV5-1	15	-	TRBJ1-1	TGCGCCAGCAGCGTGAACGTCGGGGAGAACACTGAAGCTTTCTTT	CASSVNVGENTEAFF
-	TRBV2	16	-	TRBJ1-5	TGTGCCAGCAGTGAGGGGACACCCCGGGAATTTCAGCCCCAGCATTTT	CASSEGTPREFQPQHF
-	TRBV18	14	TRBD1	TRBJ1-5	TGTGCCAGCTCACTGGGACAGAGCAATCAGCCCCAGCATTTT	CASSLGQSNQPQHF
-	TRBV14	12	-	TRBJ2-7	TGTGCCAGCAGCCAGCACAGGTACGAGCAGTACTTC	CASSQHRYEQYF
-	TRBV2	16	-	TRBJ2-3	TGTGCCAGCACTGAACTCTACGCGGCGACCACAGATACGCAGTATTTT	CASTELYAATTDTQYF
-	TRBV2	13	-	TRBJ1-2	TGTGCCAGCAGCGGGACTGTCAACTATGGCTACACCTTC	CASSGTVNYGYTF